This paragraph reports one T cell receptor (beta chain). The antigen remains unidentified. The data were taken from a study of response to subunit inactivated influenza vaccine. Findings and caveats of the study: With each seasonal influenza vaccination, the authors suggested, few new T cells are recruited.

Each CDR3 protein gets one entry after TCRdb re-called the RT-PCR reads with MiXCR. The repertoire holds fewer than 800,000 distinct CDR3 sequences, 15% to 17% seen once, with approximately 10% in the top ten. V was trimmed by 4 bases and J by 6 bases, leaving 10 bases between them. The CDR3 totals 13 residues. The germline gives CDR1 MNHEY, CDR2 SVGEGT. The chain employs TRBV6-2 or TRBV6-3 and TRBJ2-1; D is possibly TRBD2 (5 bases). The sequence came from a man aged 50 to 60 who received an inactivated influenza vaccine. The sequenced sample was PBMCs from blood, obtained roughly 13 days after vaccination. CDR3 residues: CASSSTIPNEQFF. For the CDR3, the DNA is TGTGCCAGCAGTTCGACTATTCCCAATGAGCAGTTCTTC.